The next 8 T cell receptor beta chains were all read from a single sample in a study of naive and memory T cell subsets. Their antigens are not known. Study-wide results and caveats: Possibly reflecting memory cells re-expressing CD45RA, a few larger clonotypes occurred in naive repertoires, especially CD8.

Both TRBC1 and TRBC2 were covered by a beta constant-region primer of two equimolar oligonucleotides. Nested alpha and beta constant-region primers with the SP2 primer drove four PCR rounds on ligated cDNA. TCRdb redid the calling of the UMI-ligation and nested PCR reads with MiXCR, one entry per CDR3 protein. Here the sample spans tens of thousands of distinct CDR3 sequences, 10% to 12% being singletons. The specimen was naive CD4+ T cells from blood. Receptors were obtained from a human donor in good health.

This clonotype has more than one count but fewer than ten. V and J are TRBV27 and TRBJ2-1, with 9 bases matching TRBD1. The V segment lost 3 bases and the J segment 7 bases; nucleotides outside the gene matches: 4. The CDR3 runs to 14 residues. From germline, CDR1 is MNHEY and CDR2 SMNVEV (reference sequence). In DNA form, the CDR3 reads TGTGCCAGCAGTTTGTACAGGGGGCAAAATGAGCAGTTCTTC. This codes for CASSLYRGQNEQFF.

The chain carries TRBV27 and TRBJ2-7; no reliable D call. Germline CDR1 is MNHEY and CDR2 is SMNVEV (reference sequence). V gave up 7 bases and J gave up 3 bases, with 16 bases separating them. The CDR3 covers 14 residues. The CDR3 reads CASKRLANVYEQYF. The CDR3, as DNA: TGTGCCAGCAAGCGACTCGCGAATGTCTACGAGCAGTACTTC.

This clonotype came up a few times. The rearrangement uses TRBV12-3 or TRBV12-4 and TRBJ2-1, with D hard to call. The CDR3 runs to 13 residues. V lost 5 bases to trimming and J lost 10 bases, with 15 bases between them. As DNA, the CDR3 is TGTGCCAGCAGTCCCCCTCTGGGTGGAGAGCAGTTCTTC. This gives the protein CASSPPLGGEQFF.

This sequence joins TRBV7-9 and TRBJ2-1, with 8 nucleotides matching TRBD2. The CDR3 extends over 16 amino acids. J was trimmed by 7 bases and V by 5 bases; bases with no gene match: 13. Per the germline V gene, CDR1 is SEHNR and CDR2 is FQNEAQ (reference sequence). CDR3 residues: CASSPAGTSAGNEQFF. The CDR3 region has the DNA TGTGCCAGCAGCCCAGCCGGGACTAGTGCGGGAAATGAGCAGTTCTTC.

This chain joins TRBV15 and TRBJ1-1; maybe TRBD1 (6 bases). V lost 3 bases to trimming and J lost 3 bases, with 11 bases between them. CDR3 size: 14 residues. CDR1 LNHNV and CDR2 YYDKDF come from the germline V gene (reference sequence). The DNA of the CDR3 is TGTGCCACCAGCAGGCCCGGACAGCACACTGAAGCTTTCTTT. Translation gives CATSRPGQHTEAFF. Complete variable domain (other parts from reference TRBV15 and TRBJ1-1): DAMVIQNPRYQVTQFGKPVTLSCSQTLNHNVMYWYQQKSSQAPKLLFHYYDKDFNNEADTPDNFQSRRPNTSFCFLDIRSPGLGDTAMYLCATSRPGQHTEAFFGQGTRLTVV.

The CDR3 bases are TGTGCCAGCAGCTTATTTGCAGGAGGATCACCCCTCCACTTT. Its translation is CASSLFAGGSPLHF. The V gene is TRBV7-2, the J gene TRBJ1-6, with D hard to call. CDR1 and CDR2 (germline): SGHTA, FQGNSA. With 2 bases removed from V and 10 bases from J, the gap between germline ends came to 12 bases. The CDR3 contains 14 residues.

In this sample, this clonotype turned up many times. V and J are TRBV24-1 and TRBJ2-6, with D uncertain. Germline-derived CDR1 and CDR2 are KGHDR and SFDVKD. The CDR3 covers 15 residues. With 4 bases removed from V and 1 base from J, the gap between germline ends came to 7 bases. The CDR3: CATSEPGSGANVLTF. CDR3 nucleotides: TGTGCCACCAGTGAACCAGGATCTGGGGCCAACGTCCTGACTTTC.

For this clonotype: Being one base from a much bigger clone, this may be a read error. The chain links TRBV20-1 to TRBJ1-6; D uncertain. CDR1 and CDR2 from the germline V gene are DFQATT and SNEGSKA (reference sequence). The CDR3 is made up of 17 amino acids. The CDR3 loop is CIARDGRAGSYNSPLHF. The CDR3 DNA reads TGCATTGCTAGAGACGGACGGGCGGGGTCCTATAATTCACCCCTCCACTTT.